The rows below give T cell receptor beta chains drawn from one sample of a study of blood T cell repertoires in COVID-19. Method: immunoSEQ multiplex PCR; TCRdb's copy keeps in-frame clones and lacks some. The sample shows approximately 400,000 clones, around four fifths of them seen only once. The sequenced material came from PBMCs or T cells enriched from blood (not recorded which). The receptors stem from a woman between 45 and 60 years old who had recovered from COVID-19. Both conserved end residues are part of each CDR3. Fields, in order: D gene, V gene, clone size, J gene, CDR3 DNA, CDR3 protein. A D gene is named only where the DNA matches it firmly. Rows may omit the clone size; those that give it use once, few, many or a size class.

>-|TRBV6-4|-|TRBJ2-2
TGTGCCAGCAGTGATCGGGGGAACACCGGGGAGCTGTTTTTT
CASSDRGNTGELFF
>-|TRBV4-3|-|TRBJ1-1
TGCGCCAGCAGCCAAACCGGGGTTCGGGTCACTGAAGCTTTCTTT
CASSQTGVRVTEAFF
>TRBD2|TRBV9|-|TRBJ2-3
TGTGCCAGCAGCGTAGTTGCTAGCGGGGGGGATACGCAGTATTTT
CASSVVASGGDTQYF
>-|TRBV3-1/TRBV3-2|-|TRBJ2-7
TGTGCCAGCAGCCAAGAGCCGGGACTTCGCTACGAGCAGTACTTC
CASSQEPGLRYEQYF
>-|TRBV30|-|TRBJ1-2
TGTGCCTGGAGTCCCTACTTCATGCAGGTCGATAGAGGCTACACCTTC
CAWSPYFMQVDRGYTF
>-|TRBV6-2/TRBV6-3|-|TRBJ2-2
TGTGCCAGCAGTTACAACCCCGAAGGAGGCGGGGAGCTGTTTTTT
CASSYNPEGGGELFF
>-|TRBV18|-|TRBJ1-3
TGTGCCAGCTCACCAGTAGGAGTCTCTGGAAACACCATATATTTT
CASSPVGVSGNTIYF
>-|TRBV5-1|few|TRBJ2-1
TGCGCCAGCAGCTTGGTGGGAGCGTACAATGAGCAGTTCTTC
CASSLVGAYNEQFF
>-|TRBV27|-|TRBJ2-1
TGTGCCAGCAAGGGGCAGAATACCAATGAGCAGTTCTTC
CASKGQNTNEQFF
>-|TRBV6-4|-|TRBJ1-2
TGTGCCAGCAGTGACGGAATCTGGGCGGGAGGCTACACCTTC
CASSDGIWAGGYTF
>TRBD1|TRBV18|-|TRBJ1-5
TGTGCCAGCTCACCGCTGGACAGGGGGCTCAATCAGCCCCAGCATTTT
CASSPLDRGLNQPQHF
>-|TRBV6-5|once|TRBJ1-5
TGTGCCAGCAGTCGACAGGTCAATCAGCCCCAGCATTTT
CASSRQVNQPQHF
>-|TRBV5-1|-|TRBJ2-1
TGCGCCAGCAGCTTGTCCCTAGACTACAATGAGCAGTTCTTC
CASSLSLDYNEQFF
>-|TRBV19|-|TRBJ1-5
TGTGCCAGTAGTCCAGGGGTTGGGAGCAATCAGCCCCAGCATTTT
CASSPGVGSNQPQHF
>-|TRBV19|-|TRBJ2-5
TGTGCCAGTAGCGGACAGAACCAAGAGACCCAGTACTTC
CASSGQNQETQYF
>TRBD2|TRBV9|-|TRBJ2-7
TGTGCCAGCAGCGACGGGACTAGGGCCGAGCAGTACTTC
CASSDGTRAEQYF
>TRBD1|TRBV30|-|TRBJ1-6
TGTGCCTGGAGTGTGGCAGGGGGCGGGAATTCACCCCTCCACTTT
CAWSVAGGGNSPLHF
>-|TRBV5-4|-|TRBJ1-1
TGTGCCAGCAGCCCTCAGGGGCTTTTGAACACTGAAGCTTTCTTT
CASSPQGLLNTEAFF
>-|TRBV19|few|TRBJ1-1
TGTGCCAGTAGTCCGCGAGGCAGGAACACTGAAGCTTTCTTT
CASSPRGRNTEAFF
>-|TRBV28|-|TRBJ1-5
TGTGCCAGCAGCCCCAGGGAGGCCGGCAATCAGCCCCAGCATTTT
CASSPREAGNQPQHF
>-|TRBV5-1|-|TRBJ2-1
TGCGCCAGCAGCTCTCCTAGAAGCTCCTACAATGAGCAGTTCTTC
CASSSPRSSYNEQFF
>TRBD1|TRBV5-1|-|TRBJ1-2
TGCGCCAGCAGCACGGGACAGGGAGGCGGCTACACCTTC
CASSTGQGGGYTF
>-|TRBV12-3/TRBV12-4|-|TRBJ1-3
TGTGCCAGTAGACAGTTAACTGGAAACACCATATATTTT
CASRQLTGNTIYF
>-|TRBV7-2|few|TRBJ2-7
TGTGCCAGCAGCTTAATGCGCGAGCAGTACTTC
CASSLMREQYF
>TRBD2|TRBV11-1|-|TRBJ2-3
TGTGCCAGCAGCATAACCGGGACTAGCGGCACAGATACGCAGTATTTT
CASSITGTSGTDTQYF
>-|TRBV18|-|TRBJ2-6
TGTGCCAGCTCCGCCCGGGTGGGCTCTGGGGCCAACGTCCTGACTTTC
CASSARVGSGANVLTF
>-|TRBV27|-|TRBJ2-2
TGTGCCAGCAGTTTTCTTCCCCCGAACACCGGGGAGCTGTTTTTT
CASSFLPPNTGELFF
>-|TRBV20-1|few|TRBJ1-1
TGCAGTGCTAGTGGACAGCTTAACACTGAAGCTTTCTTT
CSASGQLNTEAFF
>TRBD2|TRBV6-5|-|TRBJ2-7
TGTGCCAGCACCTGGACTAGCTACGAGCAGTACTTC
CASTWTSYEQYF
>TRBD2|TRBV4-3|-|TRBJ2-2
TGCGCCAGCAGTCTTAGCGGGAGTTTCACCGGGGAGCTGTTTTTT
CASSLSGSFTGELFF
>TRBD1|TRBV6-5|-|TRBJ1-2
TGTGCCAGCAGCCCCAGGGGGTTCTATGGCTACACCTTC
CASSPRGFYGYTF
>TRBD2|TRBV4-3|-|TRBJ2-3
TGCGCCAGCAGTTATGGACTAGCTAGCACAGATACGCAGTATTTT
CASSYGLASTDTQYF
>-|TRBV18|-|TRBJ1-6
TGTGCCAGCTCACCCGCGGAGTTTGGTTCACCCCTCCACTTT
CASSPAEFGSPLHF
>-|TRBV3-1/TRBV3-2|once|TRBJ2-3
TGTGCCAGCAGCCAAGACCGGCTAGACGCGCAGTATTTT
CASSQDRLDAQYF
>TRBD1|TRBV3-1/TRBV3-2|-|TRBJ1-2
TGTGCCAGCAGCCAAGATCGGCCCCCTCGACAGGGCCTTGGGTGGGGCTACACCTTC
CASSQDRPPRQGLGWGYTF
>TRBD1|TRBV6-5|once|TRBJ1-2
TGTGCCAGCAATGCTGACAGGGTCCGTGGCTACACCTTC
CASNADRVRGYTF
>-|TRBV5-1|-|TRBJ2-2
TGCGCCAGCAGCTTGTCCGACAGGAGGAACACCGGGGAGCTGTTTTTT
CASSLSDRRNTGELFF
>TRBD1|TRBV7-8|-|TRBJ1-6
TGTGCCAGCAGCACCGGACAGGGGGGTTCACCCCTCCACTTT
CASSTGQGGSPLHF
>-|TRBV19|-|TRBJ2-1
TGTGCCAGTAGTATGGTGTCGGGGAGTGAGCAGTTCTTC
CASSMVSGSEQFF
>-|TRBV5-1|-|TRBJ2-2
TGCGCCAGCAGCACTCTAACAGGGCGGTCGCCTAGCGGATCGACCGGGGAGCTGTTTTTT
CASSTLTGRSPSGSTGELFF
>-|TRBV29-1|-|TRBJ2-3
TGCAGCGTTCTGGGGCCAGATACGCAGTATTTT
CSVLGPDTQYF
>TRBD2|TRBV11-2|-|TRBJ2-7
TGTGCCAGCAGCTTAGCGGGAGGCTCCTACGAGCAGTACTTC
CASSLAGGSYEQYF
>TRBD1|TRBV18|-|TRBJ1-5
TGTGCCAGCTCACCTATCTCCGGGACAGGGAGTAATCAGCCCCAGCATTTT
CASSPISGTGSNQPQHF
>-|TRBV5-1|-|TRBJ1-5
TGCGCCAGCAGCTTGGGGGCCGAACAGCCCCAGCATTTT
CASSLGAEQPQHF
>TRBD1|TRBV2|-|TRBJ1-4
TGTGCCAGCAGTATCGACAGGGGTAATGAAAAACTGTTTTTT
CASSIDRGNEKLFF
>TRBD1|TRBV5-6|once|TRBJ1-5
TGTGCCAGCAGCCCTGGGACAGGCTTAAATCAGCCCCAGCATTTT
CASSPGTGLNQPQHF
>-|TRBV9|-|TRBJ1-1
TGTGCCAGCAGCGTAGTAAGAGAGTGGACAGACACTGAAGCTTTCTTT
CASSVVREWTDTEAFF
>TRBD1|TRBV18|-|TRBJ1-2
TGTGCCAGCTCACCCGGACAGGGGCGTTACTATGGCTACACCTTC
CASSPGQGRYYGYTF
>TRBD1|TRBV4-3|-|TRBJ1-2
TGCGCCAGCAGCCAAGATTTGACAGGGGACTATGGCTACACCTTC
CASSQDLTGDYGYTF
>TRBD1|TRBV19|-|TRBJ2-1
TGTGCCAGTAGTCATTCAACCGGGACAGGGGGGAATGAGCAGTTCTTC
CASSHSTGTGGNEQFF
>TRBD1|TRBV14|-|TRBJ1-2
TGTGCCAGCAGCCAAGATCTCAGGACAGGAGAACACTATGGCTACACCTTC
CASSQDLRTGEHYGYTF
>-|TRBV19|-|TRBJ1-2
TGTGCCAGTAGTCCTAGGACAGATATCTATGGCTACACCTTC
CASSPRTDIYGYTF
>-|TRBV30|-|TRBJ2-3
TGTGCCTGGAGTGTAGGGGGAACAGATACGCAGTATTTT
CAWSVGGTDTQYF
>-|TRBV6-5|-|TRBJ1-1
TGTGCCAGCAGTTACGAGCGGGGCACTGAAGCTTTCTTT
CASSYERGTEAFF
>-|TRBV11-1|few|TRBJ1-4
TGTGCCAGCAGCCCTACAGGGATTGCAACTAATGAAAAACTGTTTTTT
CASSPTGIATNEKLFF
>TRBD1|TRBV11-2|-|TRBJ2-1
TGTGCCAGCAGCCCAGCCCAGGGACAGGGAGGCTACAATGAGCAGTTCTTC
CASSPAQGQGGYNEQFF
>TRBD1|TRBV7-3|few|TRBJ2-7
TGTGCCAGCAGCCGGGACAGGGGCTCGAAGGAGTACTTC
CASSRDRGSKEYF
>TRBD1|TRBV2|-|TRBJ1-6
TGTGCCACCGAAGAAGACAGGGGGGTTGGTTCACCCCTCCACTTT
CATEEDRGVGSPLHF
>TRBD1|TRBV7-2|-|TRBJ1-5
TGTGCCAGCAGCTTAGAACAGGGGGCTCAGCCCCAGCATTTT
CASSLEQGAQPQHF